These 22 T cell receptor beta chains originate from one sample sequenced in a study of human T cells and chemical hapten exposure. Time point noted: patch test 1, 2 weeks after DPC sensitization. The treatment is: therapeutic diphenylcyclopropenone sensitization with weekly scalp DPC. TCRdb itself ran the RACE reads through MiXCR, one entry per CDR3 protein. Among about 340,000 distinct CDR3 sequences, 6% to 8.5% were seen once, and the ten largest hold about 8%. The sample was whole blood, taken in connection with sensitization to the hapten diphenylcyclopropenone (DPC). These TCRs come from a woman aged 18 to 35 with alopecia areata. Some clones in this sample may be carry-over from other donors' samples.

This clonotype was seen only once. A much more abundant neighbour one base away suggests this may be a read error. This chain joins TRBV6-6 and TRBJ2-2, with D perhaps matching TRBD1 (6 bases). This CDR3 is built from 14 residues. CDR1 and CDR2 from the germline V gene are MNHNY and SVGAGI (reference sequence). V lost 7 bases and J lost 5, with 14 bases in between. Written as DNA, the CDR3 is TGTGCCAGCAAGGTCAGGGGATCGACCGGGGAGCTGTTTTTT. As protein: CASKVRGSTGELFF.

This clonotype was seen at least ten times. The chain links TRBV20-1 to TRBJ1-2, with D hard to call. V shed 1 base and J shed 3 bases, with 3 bases lying between them. The CDR3 extends over 11 amino acids. The germline V gene encodes CDR1 DFQATT and CDR2 SNEGSKA (reference sequence). CDR3 sequence (DNA): TGCAGTGCTAGAGGGGACTATGGCTACACCTTC. This sequence encodes CSARGDYGYTF.

Many counts were recorded for this clonotype. The chain employs TRBV24-1 and TRBJ2-4, with TRBD1 matching over 7 bases. The CDR3 totals 18 residues. The V gene end was trimmed by 8 bases and the J gene end by 7 bases; junction bases not matched to a gene: 22. Germline loops: CDR1 KGHDR, CDR2 SFDVKD. The CDR3 protein is CATIRRDSLVIGWNIQYF. The DNA of the CDR3 is TGTGCCACCATACGCCGGGACAGTCTCGTAATAGGCTGGAACATTCAGTACTTC.

The chain joins TRBV2 to TRBJ1-4; D is undetermined. Germline CDR1 and CDR2: SNHLY and FYNNEI. The length of the CDR3 is 14 residues. Trimming removed 8 bases at V and 6 bases at J, with 16 bases between. The DNA of the CDR3 is TGTGCCAGCTTTCTCGGGTGGAGGGATGAAAAACTGTTTTTT. Protein sequence: CASFLGWRDEKLFF.

This clonotype was counted ten times or more. V is TRBV5-1 and J is TRBJ2-1, with 9 bases that match TRBD1. The junction had 5 bases not matched to a gene; V was cut back by 2 bases and J by 5 bases. CDR1 and CDR2 from the germline V gene are SGHRS and YFSETQ. CDR3 length: 15 amino acids. The CDR3 sequence: CASSFRDREDNEQFF. DNA of the CDR3: TGCGCCAGCAGCTTCCGGGACAGGGAGGACAATGAGCAGTTCTTC.

This clonotype was observed a few times. This chain joins TRBV5-5 and TRBJ1-6; TRBD1 matches 8 bases. The CDR3 consists of 15 residues. The J segment lost 9 bases and the V segment lost 7 bases, leaving 12 bases of the junction unmatched. The germline CDR1 and CDR2 sequences are SGHKS and YYEKEE (reference sequence). Here the CDR3 DNA reads TGTGCCAGCTGTCCCGGGACAGGTTATGGTTCACCCCTCCACTTT. It encodes CASCPGTGYGSPLHF.

This clonotype was seen repeatedly, ten times or more. The CDR3 sequence is CSVAWGDYGYTF. The DNA for the CDR3 is TGCAGCGTCGCCTGGGGGGACTATGGCTACACCTTC. This sequence joins TRBV29-1 and TRBJ1-2, with D possibly being TRBD1 (5 bases). V shed 6 bases and J shed 3 bases, with 11 bases lying between them. From germline, CDR1 is SQVTM and CDR2 ANQGSEA. This CDR3 has 12 residues.

This sequence joins TRBV12-3 or TRBV12-4 and TRBJ2-5; the D gene is possibly TRBD1 (5 bases). The CDR3 contains 15 residues. V was clipped by 3 bases and J by 3 bases, with 14 bases between them. The CDR3 is CASSFGRRAEETQYF. The CDR3 DNA reads TGTGCCAGCAGTTTCGGCCGCAGGGCGGAAGAGACCCAGTACTTC.

This clonotype came up many times. This chain connects TRBV6-2 or TRBV6-3 to TRBJ2-1, with 12 bases fitting TRBD2. The CDR3 spans 18 residues. Germline V lookup: CDR1 MNHEY, CDR2 SVGEGT. The ends lost 0 bases at V and 0 bases at J; junction bases unmatched: 3. CDR3 in amino acids: CASSYSTSGGSSYNEQFF. The CDR3 DNA follows: TGTGCCAGCAGTTACTCTACTAGCGGGGGGAGCTCCTACAATGAGCAGTTCTTC.

The rearrangement uses TRBV6-6 and TRBJ2-7; no firm D call. The germline gives CDR1 MNHNY, CDR2 SVGAGI (reference sequence). Trimming left V 7 bases short and J 3 bases short, with 13 bases between. The length of the CDR3 is 13 residues. The CDR3 loop reads CASTPRQDYEQYF. DNA for the CDR3: TGTGCCAGCACCCCCAGACAAGACTACGAGCAGTACTTC.

The rearrangement uses TRBV3-1 and TRBJ2-1; TRBD2 matches at 9 bases. Trimming took 4 bases from V and 4 from J; bases not matched to a gene: 5. This CDR3 region has 15 residues. Germline assignment: CDR1 LGHDT and CDR2 YNNKEL (reference sequence). DNA of the CDR3: TGTGCCAGCAGCCCGACTAGCGGAAAATACAATGAGCAGTTCTTC. It is translated as CASSPTSGKYNEQFF.

In this sample, this clonotype turned up many times. V and J are TRBV4-1 and TRBJ2-3; D is unclear. V lost 5 bases, J lost 8 bases, and 2 bases lay in between. Per germline, CDR1 MGHRA and CDR2 YSYEKL. The length of the CDR3 is 9 residues. The CDR3 region is CASSGTQYF. The CDR3 DNA reads as TGCGCCAGCAGCGGTACGCAGTATTTT.

This clonotype appeared a few times. J is TRBJ2-1 and V is TRBV10-3, with TRBD1 matching over 7 bases. V dropped 0 bases and J dropped 12; count of bases not matched to a gene: 8. Germline V CDR1 and CDR2: ENHRY, SYGVKD. This CDR3 region has 14 residues. The CDR3: CAISESGQVGMQFF. The CDR3 DNA is TGTGCCATCAGTGAGTCAGGACAGGTTGGGATGCAGTTCTTC.

The rearrangement joins TRBV21-1 to TRBJ2-3; whether TRBD1, the table's D call, matches the DNA was not checked. TRBV21-1 constitutes a pseudogene. The CDR3 has 14 amino acids. CDR3 DNA: TGTGCCAGCAGCCCTTCGGGGCTCGCAGATACGCAGTATTTT. Translating it yields CASSPSGLADTQYF.

This chain's CDR3 is CAISYTSGGPPYEQYF. The DNA for the CDR3 is TGTGCCATCAGTTACACTAGCGGCGGGCCTCCCTACGAGCAGTACTTC. The chain recombines TRBV10-3 with TRBJ2-7; 8 bases align to TRBD2. Trimming took 5 bases from V and 2 from J; bases not matched to a gene: 11. CDR3 size: 16 residues. Germline V gene data show CDR1 as ENHRY and CDR2 as SYGVKD.

The V and J genes are TRBV13 and TRBJ1-1; possible D gene TRBD1, 5 bases. The CDR3 has 16 amino acids. The V gene's germline CDR1 is PRHDT and CDR2 FYEKMQ (reference sequence). The V end lost 2 bases, the J end lost 3 bases, and 16 bases lay between the germline ends. The CDR3 here is CASSLRAGPGDTEAFF. The CDR3 nucleotides are TGTGCCAGCAGCTTAAGGGCAGGGCCCGGAGACACTGAAGCTTTCTTT.

The chain is built from TRBV4-1 and TRBJ1-4, with 10 bases fitting TRBD1. The germline V gene has CDR1 MGHRA and CDR2 YSYEKL. The CDR3 runs 17 residues. V lost 0 bases, J lost 10 bases, and 11 bases stayed unmatched. The CDR3 region is CASSQDRRTGGRRKLFF. The CDR3 nucleotides are TGCGCCAGCAGCCAAGATAGGAGGACAGGGGGGCGCCGAAAACTGTTTTTT.

This clonotype was counted ten times or more. The V gene is TRBV11-2, the J gene TRBJ2-6, with D hard to call. The V gene lost 11 bases and the J gene lost 2 bases, with 10 bases spanning the gap. This CDR3 is 13 amino acids long. Germline values: CDR1 SGHAT, CDR2 FQNNGV. CDR3 sequence reads: CAGSMAGANVLTF. In nucleotides, the CDR3 is TGTGCCGGTTCGATGGCTGGGGCCAACGTCCTGACTTTC.

This chain links TRBV18 with TRBJ2-5; D remains ambiguous. The V gene lost 2 bases and the J gene lost 1 base, with 8 bases spanning the gap. The germline CDR1 and CDR2 sequences are KGHSH and LQKENI. There are 14 residues in the CDR3. CDR3 in amino acids: CASSPYSSQETQYF. CDR3 DNA: TGTGCCAGCTCACCATACAGCAGCCAAGAGACCCAGTACTTC.

This clonotype was found many times. The chain employs TRBV7-9 and TRBJ1-1; TRBD1 is a possible D gene (5 bases). This CDR3 is built from 15 residues. Germline values: CDR1 SEHNR, CDR2 FQNEAQ (reference sequence). Trimming took off 5 bases at V and 5 bases at J, with 18 bases between the two ends. CDR3 nucleotide sequence: TGTGCCAGCAGCCGCCCTAAAACAGGTAGTACTGAAGCTTTCTTT. Its translation is CASSRPKTGSTEAFF.

The V call is TRBV20-1, the J call TRBJ2-5; 11 bases align to TRBD1. The CDR3 runs 16 residues. J was trimmed by 4 bases and V by 0 bases; bases with no gene match: 7. From germline, CDR1 is DFQATT and CDR2 SNEGSKA (reference sequence). Written as DNA, the CDR3 is TGCAGTGCTAGAGATTCGGACAGGGGGCTCAGAGAGACCCAGTACTTC. Translating it yields CSARDSDRGLRETQYF.

This clonotype was recorded a few times. It is unclear where the CDR3 begins or ends on the DNA, so no DNA is shown, and the CDR3 is as TCRdb lists it. The J gene is TRBJ1-1, the V gene TRBV28; TRBD1, the D gene given by the table, was not confirmed from the DNA. The length of the CDR3 is 14 amino acids, counting both ends. Germline values: CDR1 MDHEN, CDR2 SYDVKM. CDR3 protein: CASSSSTGKTEAFF.